Each of the 23 T cell receptor beta chains below was sequenced from the same sample in a study of shared clonotypes between healthy human individuals. Here immunoSEQ multiplex PCR was the method, and the copy in TCRdb shows in-frame clones only, minus some. The sample yields about 2.4 million clones, approximately 93% seen once. Specimen: naive CD4+ T cells from PBMCs. Subset given: CD45RA+ positively selected. Receptors originate from a man between 18 and 35 years old in good health. Some clones in this sample may be carry-over from other donors' samples.

CDR3 in DNA: TGTGCCTGGAGCGCGCGTCCTAGGGATTCACCCCTCCACTTT. This codes for CAWSARPRDSPLHF. The genes are TRBV30 and TRBJ1-6; D not resolved. The CDR3 is 14 amino acids. The ends were cut back, 3 bases at V and 8 bases at J, with 14 bases in the middle. Germline-derived CDR1 and CDR2 are GTSNPN and SVGIG (reference sequence).

The rearrangement links TRBV4-3 to TRBJ1-5; tentative D call: TRBD1 (6 bases). This CDR3 spans 15 amino acids. The germline V gene has CDR1 LGHNA and CDR2 YSLEER. The V end was cut by 4 bases, the J end by 5 bases, with 15 bases between. This CDR3 is CASSRWGQPDQPQHF. CDR3 bases: TGCGCCAGCAGCCGTTGGGGGCAGCCAGATCAGCCCCAGCATTTT.

The chain uses TRBV11-2 and TRBJ2-5; TRBD2 agrees at 10 bases. CDR1 SGHAT and CDR2 FQNNGV come from the germline V gene. The CDR3 extends over 16 amino acids. V was pared by 1 base and J by 4 bases, with 6 bases of the junction left unmatched. DNA for the CDR3: TGTGCCAGCAGCTTAGCTAGGGCTAGCGGGAGAGAGACCCAGTACTTC. This translates into CASSLARASGRETQYF.

The chain employs TRBV28 and TRBJ1-2; D call uncertain. The ends were cut back, 5 bases at V and 4 bases at J, with 5 bases in the middle. The CDR3 runs 11 residues. Germline loops: CDR1 MDHEN, CDR2 SYDVKM. CDR3 in amino acids: CASSEGYGYTF. The CDR3 bases are TGTGCCAGCAGTGAAGGCTATGGCTACACCTTC.

The chain recombines TRBV29-1 with TRBJ1-2; 8 bases agree with TRBD1. The CDR3 covers 13 residues. Per germline, CDR1 SQVTM and CDR2 ANQGSEA. V lost 7 bases to trimming and J lost 5 bases; unmatched junction nucleotides: 9. CDR3 DNA: TGCAGCGCGACAGGGGCTTCGTGGTATGGCTACACCTTC. It yields the protein CSATGASWYGYTF.

The J gene is TRBJ2-2, the V gene TRBV27, with 11 bases lining up with TRBD1. In germline, CDR1 is MNHEY, CDR2 SMNVEV (reference sequence). The V segment lost 6 bases and the J segment 4 bases; nucleotides outside the gene matches: 4. The CDR3 length is 15 residues. CDR3 DNA: TGTGCCAGCAGACCGGACAGGGGGCGCACCGGGGAGCTGTTTTTT. Translating it yields CASRPDRGRTGELFF.

V and J are TRBV6-1 and TRBJ2-5; the D gene could be TRBD1 or TRBD2 (5 bases each). Germline assignment: CDR1 MNHNS and CDR2 SASEGT. V was cut by 1 base and J by 2 bases, with 11 bases left in between. The CDR3 sequence is 15 residues long. The CDR3 here is CASSEVVGPQETQYF. In nucleotides, the CDR3 is TGTGCCAGCAGTGAAGTGGTGGGACCTCAAGAGACCCAGTACTTC.

J is TRBJ2-1 and V is TRBV6-5; 9 bases are shared with TRBD1. CDR1 is MNHEY and CDR2 is SVGAGI in the germline V gene. The CDR3 length is 14 residues. V lost 2 bases and J lost 5; bases outside the gene matches: 1. CDR3 DNA sequence: TGTGCCAGCAGTTACGGGACAGGGCACAATGAGCAGTTCTTC. Protein: CASSYGTGHNEQFF.

J is TRBJ2-5 and V is TRBV7-2, with D unresolved. Trimming pared 1 base from V and 5 bases from J, leaving 14 bases between. CDR1 SGHTA and CDR2 FQGNSA come from the germline V gene. The CDR3 has 15 residues. The CDR3 is CASSLGPSGMETQYF. DNA of the CDR3: TGTGCCAGCAGCTTAGGTCCCAGTGGTATGGAGACCCAGTACTTC.

As for this clone: Other DNA sequences in this sample translate to the same CDR3. The chain is built from TRBV11-2 and TRBJ2-3, with a weak D call TRBD2 (5 bases). CDR1 is SGHAT, CDR2 FQNNGV, per germline. The CDR3 loop spans 12 amino acids. Trimming pared 5 bases from V and 6 bases from J, leaving 9 bases between. CDR3: CASSPRGDTQYF. The CDR3 DNA follows: TGTGCCAGCAGCCCCCGGGGTGATACGCAGTATTTT.

J is TRBJ1-5 and V is TRBV5-1; 9 bases are a match to TRBD1. The V segment lost 5 bases and the J segment 2 bases; nucleotides outside the gene matches: 20. Germline CDR1 and CDR2: SGHRS and YFSETQ. The CDR3 runs 20 residues. Here the CDR3 reads CASRPHLKQGASIRNQPQHF. CDR3 in DNA: TGCGCCAGCAGACCACACCTTAAACAGGGGGCGTCGATACGCAATCAGCCCCAGCATTTT.

This sequence joins TRBV7-7 and TRBJ2-1; 14 nucleotides match TRBD2. CDR1 is SSHAT and CDR2 is FNYEAQ in the germline V gene (reference sequence). The junction had 2 bases not matched to a gene; V was cut back by 5 bases and J by 5 bases. This CDR3 has 15 amino acids. The CDR3 is CASSLGLAGDNEQFF. The CDR3 DNA follows: TGTGCCAGCAGCCTGGGACTAGCGGGAGACAATGAGCAGTTCTTC.

Regarding this clone: Distinct nucleotide sequences in the sample also encode this CDR3. This sequence joins TRBV5-1 and TRBJ2-3; 12 nucleotides line up with TRBD2. V dropped 2 bases and J dropped 0; count of bases not matched to a gene: 1. Germline V gene lookup returns CDR1 SGHRS and CDR2 YFSETQ. The CDR3 consists of 16 residues. CDR3 nucleotides: TGCGCCAGCAGCTTAGGGACTAGCGGGAGCACAGATACGCAGTATTTT. Its translation is CASSLGTSGSTDTQYF.

The rearrangement links TRBV27 to TRBJ1-2; D possibly corresponds to TRBD1 (6 bases). CDR1 MNHEY and CDR2 SMNVEV come from the germline V gene (reference sequence). This CDR3 comprises 15 residues. The germline V and J ends were trimmed by 7 bases and 0 bases, with 15 bases remaining between them. The DNA of the CDR3 is TGTGCCAGCAAACCCCCAGGGGTTCCTAACTATGGCTACACCTTC. Translation gives CASKPPGVPNYGYTF.

The chain carries TRBV21-1 and TRBJ2-3; the table's TRBD2 call for D was not verified on the DNA. TRBV21-1 is a recognized pseudogene. The CDR3 runs to 16 residues. CDR3 nucleotide sequence: TGTGCCAGCAGCAAGTTCCAAATTGGAGCCTCGGTTACGCAGTATTTT. Protein sequence: CASSKFQIGASVTQYF.

V gene TRBV11-2 combines with J gene TRBJ2-3, with 9 bases that match TRBD1. The CDR3 is 15 amino acids. The trim removed 2 bases at V and 3 bases at J, leaving 3 bases unmatched. Germline loops: CDR1 SGHAT, CDR2 FQNNGV. CDR3 residues: CASSLRDRDTDTQYF. In DNA, the CDR3 is TGTGCCAGCAGCTTAAGGGACAGGGATACAGATACGCAGTATTTT.

This chain uses TRBV4-2 with TRBJ2-7; D is undetermined. This CDR3 spans 14 amino acids. Trimming removed 1 base at V and 0 bases at J, with 7 bases between. CDR1 and CDR2 from the germline V gene are LGHNA and YNFKEQ. This CDR3 reads CASSQGTASYEQYF. CDR3 coding DNA: TGTGCCAGCAGCCAAGGGACCGCCTCCTACGAGCAGTACTTC.

The genes are TRBV2 and TRBJ2-1; D may match TRBD1 or TRBD2 (5 bases each). V lost 7 bases to trimming and J lost 6 bases, with 19 bases between them. Germline values: CDR1 SNHLY, CDR2 FYNNEI. There are 15 residues in the CDR3. CDR3 protein: CASKGSSPYTNEQFF. CDR3 in DNA: TGTGCCAGCAAGGGGAGCTCACCCTACACCAATGAGCAGTTCTTC.

DNA of the CDR3: TGTGCCAGCGGCTACGAGCAGTACTTC. Protein sequence: CASGYEQYF. The gene calls are TRBV3-1 (or the pseudogene TRBV3-2) and TRBJ2-7; D uncertain. Germline V gene sequence: CDR1 LGHDT, CDR2 YNNKEL (reference sequence). The CDR3 runs 9 residues. Between the trimmed V and J ends, which lost 8 bases and 3 bases, there was a span of 2 bases.

The chain combines TRBV5-1 with TRBJ2-5; D unresolved. The CDR3 sequence is 13 residues long. The germline gives CDR1 SGHRS, CDR2 YFSETQ. V was clipped by 0 bases and J by 5 bases, with 8 bases between them. This chain's CDR3 is CASSLVPMETQYF. DNA of the CDR3: TGCGCCAGCAGCTTGGTCCCCATGGAGACCCAGTACTTC.

The J gene is TRBJ2-1, the V gene TRBV7-2, with D possibly TRBD2 on 6 matching bases. The germline CDR1 and CDR2 sequences are SGHTA and FQGNSA. The CDR3 sequence is 15 residues long. V was trimmed by 8 bases and J by 14 bases, leaving 28 bases between them. DNA of the CDR3: TGTGCCAGCGCCCGAACGGGGGATCCGGTTGGTTGGGAGTTCTTC. Encoded protein: CASARTGDPVGWEFF.

This rearrangement joins TRBV5-4 to TRBJ1-4, with 7 bases fitting TRBD1. V shed 3 bases and J 5 bases; nucleotides not matched to a gene: 4. Per germline, CDR1 SGHNT and CDR2 YYREEE (reference sequence). The CDR3 has 14 amino acids. The CDR3 DNA is TGTGCCAGCAGCTACGCGACAGGGAATGAAAAACTGTTTTTT. Its translation: CASSYATGNEKLFF. Looking up the rest from reference TRBV5-4 and TRBJ1-4 gives the full variable domain: ETGVTQSPTHLIKTRGQQVTLRCSSQSGHNTVSWYQQALGQGPQFIFQYYREEENGRGNFPPRFSGLQFPNYSSELNVNALELDDSALYLCASSYATGNEKLFFGSGTQLSVL.

CDR3 sequence: CASSPWRELNEQFF. The CDR3 DNA reads TGTGCCAGCTCACCATGGCGGGAGTTGAATGAGCAGTTCTTC. The V call is TRBV18, the J call TRBJ2-1; 7 bases agree with TRBD2. V lost 2 bases and J lost 7; bases outside the gene matches: 5. The germline V gene has CDR1 KGHSH and CDR2 LQKENI. The CDR3 consists of 14 residues.